Listed here are 10 T cell receptor beta chains from one sample, sequenced in a study of T cells of healthy individuals. From the 5' RACE reads, TCRdb called clonotypes with MiXCR, one entry per CDR3 protein. The repertoire has approximately 58,000 distinct CDR3 sequences, 14% to 15% of them found once; the top ten carry approximately 16%. The receptors here all came from a human donor in good health.

Many counts were recorded for this clonotype. The chain couples TRBV27 to TRBJ2-3, with D possibly matching TRBD2 (6 bases). The CDR3 is 16 amino acids. Germline V CDR1 and CDR2: MNHEY, SMNVEV (reference sequence). Trimming pared 5 bases from V and 0 bases from J, leaving 15 bases between. In DNA form, the CDR3 reads TGTGCCAGCAGTCCCCGGTCGGCGGGAAGCACAGATACGCAGTATTTT. It specifies CASSPRSAGSTDTQYF.

This clonotype was observed many times. This chain joins TRBV20-1 and TRBJ2-5; no definite D call. The germline V gene encodes CDR1 DFQATT and CDR2 SNEGSKA (reference sequence). V was shortened by 5 bases and J by 0 bases, with 4 bases between the two germline ends. The CDR3 sequence is 11 residues long. The CDR3 is CSAGNQETQYF. CDR3 DNA: TGCAGTGCTGGGAACCAAGAGACCCAGTACTTC.

This clonotype was detected many times. The CDR3 protein is CASSSGSWDNLGNQPQHF. The CDR3 bases are TGTGCCAGTAGTAGTGGTTCTTGGGATAATCTGGGCAATCAGCCCCAGCATTTT. This sequence joins TRBV19 and TRBJ1-5; D is ambiguous. The CDR3 has 18 amino acids. The germline CDR1 and CDR2 sequences are LNHDA and SQIVND (reference sequence). V lost 4 bases to trimming and J lost 2 bases, with 21 bases between them.

The V and J genes are TRBV4-3 and TRBJ1-2; D gene unclear. The CDR3 sequence is 14 residues long. The V end was cut by 0 bases, the J end by 8 bases, with 13 bases between. Germline lookup yields CDR1 LGHNA and CDR2 YSLEER. The CDR3 DNA follows: TGCGCCAGCAGCCAAGATGAGGCGCGTCCGGGCTACACCTTC. Translated: CASSQDEARPGYTF.

This rearrangement joins TRBV13 to TRBJ2-7, with 7 bases aligning to TRBD2. Germline V gene sequence: CDR1 PRHDT, CDR2 FYEKMQ (reference sequence). V was clipped by 5 bases and J by 5 bases; unmatched bases: 12. The CDR3 has 15 residues. The CDR3 sequence: CASSSMDTGRDEQYF. Here the CDR3 DNA reads TGTGCCAGCAGCAGCATGGACACGGGGAGGGACGAGCAGTACTTC.

This clonotype was detected ten times or more. The chain is built from TRBV20-1 and TRBJ1-5; the match to TRBD1 covers 10 bases. Germline CDR1 reads DFQATT; CDR2 reads SNEGSKA (reference sequence). V dropped 0 bases and J dropped 5; count of bases not matched to a gene: 7. This CDR3 comprises 16 residues. The CDR3 region has the DNA TGCAGTGCTAGAGAATGGGACAGGGGAGACCATCAGCCCCAGCATTTT. This encodes CSAREWDRGDHQPQHF.

The chain employs TRBV2 and TRBJ1-2; 9 positions match TRBD1. From germline, CDR1 is SNHLY and CDR2 FYNNEI. With V trimmed by 5 bases and J by 8 bases, 6 bases remained unmatched. The CDR3 length is 13 residues. CDR3 residues: CASSRDRDRGYTF. CDR3 bases: TGTGCCAGCAGTCGGGACAGGGACCGCGGCTACACCTTC.

In this sample, this clonotype turned up a few times. This chain uses TRBV6-5 with TRBJ2-2; 7 bases are a match to TRBD2. CDR3 size: 15 residues. Germline V lookup: CDR1 MNHEY, CDR2 SVGAGI. V gave up 2 bases and J gave up 4 bases; unmatched junction bases: 4. The CDR3 is CASSYREGSTGELFF. The CDR3 nucleotides are TGTGCCAGCAGTTACAGGGAGGGGAGCACCGGGGAGCTGTTTTTT.

The rearrangement joins TRBV19 to TRBJ2-3; D tentatively reads TRBD1 or TRBD2 (5 bases each). Germline CDR1 reads LNHDA; CDR2 reads SQIVND (reference sequence). This CDR3 has 17 residues. V lost 3 bases and J lost 3, with 19 bases in between. In DNA form, the CDR3 reads TGTGCCAGTAGTATGGGACCGATCAAGGCGGTAACAGATACGCAGTATTTT. This sequence encodes CASSMGPIKAVTDTQYF.

This clonotype occurred many times. The chain uses TRBV19 and TRBJ1-2; D is uncertain. The germline gives CDR1 LNHDA, CDR2 SQIVND (reference sequence). Trimming left V 3 bases short and J 2 bases short, with 13 bases between. This CDR3 has 15 residues. The CDR3: CASSIRGGVNYGYTF. The CDR3 DNA reads as TGTGCCAGTAGTATTCGTGGCGGAGTAAACTATGGCTACACCTTC.